This T cell receptor beta chain comes out of a study of T cells after yellow fever vaccination. Study overall: Each low-cell-number fraction was prepared by means of SMART-Seq v4 Ultra Low Input. Regarding the study as a whole: Peaking on day 5 versus 15, the secondary response was faster but weaker. Clonotypes found in both CD4 and CD8 compartments made up a small share.

The V gene's germline CDR1 is SGHKS and CDR2 YYEKEE (reference sequence). The CDR3 has 15 residues. J gave up 3 bases and V 4 bases, and 3 bases lay outside the gene matches. In making TCR cDNA, 5'RACE template switching added a universal primer site and UMIs to it. TCRdb re-analysed the 5' RACE reads in MiXCR, keeping a single row per CDR3 protein. The sample holds approximately 450,000 distinct CDR3 sequences, around 19% seen once. About this clonotype: Its antigen is not identified.

Material: PBMCs, obtained before the yellow fever booster vaccination. The chain employs TRBV5-5 and TRBJ2-6; 8 bases map to TRBD2. The TCR comes from a man aged 18 to 30 who received the YFV17D yellow fever vaccine. The chain's CDR3 is CASSPAGGGANVLTF. CDR3 nucleotide sequence: TGTGCCAGCAGCCCCGCGGGGGGTGGGGCCAACGTCCTGACTTTC.